Listed below are T cell receptor beta chains from one sample, sequenced in a study of blood T cell repertoires in COVID-19. Here immunoSEQ multiplex PCR was the method, and the copy in TCRdb shows in-frame clones only, minus some. This sample has about 100,000 clones, with around 87% found just once. The sequenced material came from peripheral blood. All receptors derive from a woman aged 25 to 39 with acute or convalescent COVID-19. CDR3s include the opening cysteine and the closing phenylalanine or tryptophan. The order of the fields is D gene, clone size, V gene, J gene, CDR3 protein, CDR3 DNA. A D gene is named only where the DNA matches it firmly. Clone size is stated in some rows and not others, as once, few, many or a class when expanded.

TRBD1	NA	TRBV6-6	TRBJ1-2	CASSYGQGAGPYGYTF	TGTGCCAGCAGTTACGGGCAGGGGGCGGGACCTTATGGCTACACCTTC
TRBD1	NA	TRBV19	TRBJ1-2	CASSINWDSSTGYTF	TGTGCCAGTAGTATTAATTGGGACAGCTCAACTGGCTACACCTTC
NA	NA	TRBV6-4	TRBJ2-1	CASSLREYNEQFF	TGTGCCAGCAGTCTAAGAGAATACAATGAGCAGTTCTTC
TRBD1	NA	TRBV9	TRBJ1-4	CASSVGQGLRNEKLFF	TGTGCCAGCAGCGTAGGACAGGGCCTTCGTAATGAAAAACTGTTTTTT
TRBD1	NA	TRBV12-5	TRBJ1-1	CASGSWTGGPRNTEAFF	TGTGCTAGTGGTTCCTGGACAGGGGGGCCGAGGAACACTGAAGCTTTCTTT
TRBD1	NA	TRBV7-8	TRBJ2-6	CASSYRRDRGMPGANVLTF	TGTGCCAGCAGCTACCGCCGGGACAGGGGGATGCCTGGGGCCAACGTCCTGACTTTC
TRBD2	NA	TRBV27	TRBJ2-1	CATRTSGGAAQFF	TGTGCCACCAGGACTAGCGGGGGGGCCGCTCAGTTCTTC
NA	NA	TRBV6-5	TRBJ2-1	CASGRTPEQFF	TGTGCCAGCGGAAGGACACCAGAGCAGTTCTTC
NA	NA	TRBV9	TRBJ1-2	CASSVEEAYGYTF	TGTGCCAGCAGCGTAGAGGAGGCATATGGCTACACCTTC
NA	NA	TRBV28	TRBJ2-2	CASSAPGGLTGELFF	TGTGCCAGCAGTGCGCCAGGAGGCCTCACCGGGGAGCTGTTTTTT
NA	NA	TRBV15	TRBJ1-3	CATSRERGYTIYF	TGTGCCACCAGCAGAGAAAGGGGATACACCATATATTTT
TRBD2	NA	TRBV11-2	TRBJ2-5	CASSARTSGTQETQYF	TGTGCCAGCAGCGCTCGGACTAGCGGAACCCAAGAGACCCAGTACTTC
NA	NA	TRBV10-3	TRBJ2-3	CAIAYPGSAGTQYF	TGTGCCATTGCCTACCCCGGAAGCGCCGGTACGCAGTATTTT
NA	NA	TRBV5-6	TRBJ2-6	CASSLKQGSGANVLTF	TGTGCCAGCAGCTTGAAGCAGGGCTCTGGGGCCAACGTCCTGACTTTC
NA	NA	TRBV5-1	TRBJ2-4	CASSSSREGIQYF	TGCGCCAGCAGCTCCTCCCGCGAGGGAATTCAGTACTTC
TRBD2	NA	TRBV2	TRBJ2-3	CASSEASGGAEGDTQYF	TGTGCCAGCAGTGAGGCTAGCGGGGGGGCCGAGGGAGATACGCAGTATTTT
NA	NA	TRBV5-1	TRBJ1-2	CASSSTGSNYGYTF	TGCGCCAGCAGCTCGACAGGCTCTAACTATGGCTACACCTTC
NA	NA	TRBV19	TRBJ1-2	CASSIGGYYGYTF	TGTGCCAGTAGTATTGGAGGGTACTATGGCTACACCTTC
TRBD2	NA	TRBV11-3	TRBJ2-3	CASSLGLASTDTQYF	TGTGCCAGCAGCTTAGGACTAGCAAGCACAGATACGCAGTATTTT
NA	NA	TRBV2	TRBJ2-2	CATLSAVDDGELFF	TGTGCCACTCTTAGCGCAGTTGACGACGGGGAGCTGTTTTTT
NA	NA	TRBV5-1	TRBJ1-2	CASSFQGSDGYTF	TGCGCCAGCAGCTTCCAGGGGAGCGATGGCTACACCTTC
TRBD2	NA	TRBV20-1	TRBJ2-7	CSARTSGGSHF	TGCAGTGCTAGGACTAGCGGGGGTTCGCACTTC
NA	NA	TRBV5-4	TRBJ1-2	CASSLAGAAGYTF	TGTGCCAGCAGCTTGGCGGGAGCGGCTGGCTACACCTTC
NA	NA	TRBV10-3	TRBJ1-1	CAISDGQTLTNTEAFF	TGTGCCATCAGTGACGGACAGACTCTAACCAACACTGAAGCTTTCTTT
NA	NA	TRBV6-5	TRBJ2-7	CASSDLQESYEQYF	TGTGCCAGCTCAGATCTCCAGGAATCCTACGAGCAGTACTTC
NA	NA	TRBV18	TRBJ2-7	CASSPAVQGYEQYF	TGTGCCAGCTCACCAGCGGTACAGGGCTACGAGCAGTACTTC
NA	NA	TRBV2	TRBJ1-5	CASSDRVGNQPQHF	TGTGCCAGCAGTGACAGGGTTGGCAATCAGCCCCAGCATTTT
NA	NA	TRBV18	TRBJ1-5	CASSPTGGRGNQPQHF	TGTGCCAGCTCACCAACGGGAGGCCGAGGCAATCAGCCCCAGCATTTT
NA	NA	TRBV12-3/TRBV12-4	TRBJ1-1	CASSSQGNLAFF	TGTGCCAGCAGTTCTCAGGGGAACTTGGCTTTCTTT
NA	NA	TRBV10-1	TRBJ2-3	CASSDPRNTQYF	TGCGCCAGCAGTGACCCTAGGAATACGCAGTATTTT
NA	NA	TRBV5-6	TRBJ2-4	CASSSRPGDIQYF	TGTGCCAGCAGCTCACGTCCAGGGGACATTCAGTACTTC
NA	NA	TRBV29-1	TRBJ1-1	CSGWGGPEATEAFF	TGCAGCGGGTGGGGGGGCCCCGAGGCCACTGAAGCTTTCTTT
NA	NA	TRBV7-8	TRBJ1-3	CASSLDLGATGNTIYF	TGTGCCAGCAGCTTGGACCTGGGGGCTACTGGAAACACCATATATTTT
NA	once	TRBV19	TRBJ1-4	CASSIADTTNEKLFF	TGTGCCAGTAGTATCGCAGATACAACTAATGAAAAACTGTTTTTT
NA	NA	TRBV5-1	TRBJ2-3	CASSFPSAGDTQYF	TGCGCCAGCAGCTTCCCCTCCGCCGGGGATACGCAGTATTTT